Included here is one T cell receptor beta chain sequence, with context. Its matching antigen is unknown. The germline V gene has CDR1 SGHVS and CDR2 FQNEAQ. The CDR3 length is 11 residues. V was pared by 5 bases and J by 8 bases, with 7 bases between. The study ran its PCR with 60 Vbeta and 13 Jbeta primers. This table comes from immunoSEQ multiplex PCR, and its TCRdb copy is limited to in-frame clones, with some not included. Found here are under 150,000 clones, roughly four fifths of them singletons; the top ten hold about 11%. The entry originates in a study of cytomegalovirus exposure and HLA in healthy donors. Whole-study findings and limits: It was reported that the classifier diagnosed cytomegalovirus status with high specificity and sensitivity in both the original and validation cohorts. Later, an analysis showed that TCR beta chains associated with HLA were more clonally expanded than others that were equally common. The investigators catalogued 150 to 200 TCR beta chains as cytomegalovirus-associated.

The chain joins TRBV7-8 to TRBJ2-1; tentatively, D is TRBD1 (5 bases). The clonotype was recovered from a male donor in good health and CMV-seropositive. The sample was PBMCs. The CDR3 protein is CASSPTDEQFF. CDR3 in DNA: TGTGCCAGCAGCCCGACAGATGAGCAGTTCTTC.